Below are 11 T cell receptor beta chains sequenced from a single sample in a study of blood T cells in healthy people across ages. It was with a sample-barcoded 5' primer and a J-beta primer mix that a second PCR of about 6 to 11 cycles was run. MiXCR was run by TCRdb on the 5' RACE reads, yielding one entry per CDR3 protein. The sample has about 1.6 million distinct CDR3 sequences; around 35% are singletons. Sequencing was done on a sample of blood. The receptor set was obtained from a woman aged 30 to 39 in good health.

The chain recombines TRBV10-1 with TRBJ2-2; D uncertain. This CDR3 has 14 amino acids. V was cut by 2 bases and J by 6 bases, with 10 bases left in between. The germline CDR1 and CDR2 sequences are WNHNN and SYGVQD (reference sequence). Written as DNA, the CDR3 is TGCGCCAGCAGTGAGAATAGGGTTGCCGGGGAGCTGTTTTTT. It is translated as CASSENRVAGELFF.

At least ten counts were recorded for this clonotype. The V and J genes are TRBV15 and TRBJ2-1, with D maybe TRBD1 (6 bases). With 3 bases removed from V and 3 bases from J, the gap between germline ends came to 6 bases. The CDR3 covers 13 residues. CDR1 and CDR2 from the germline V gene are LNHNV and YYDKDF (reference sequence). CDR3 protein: CATSRDSYNEQFF. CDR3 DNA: TGTGCCACCAGCAGGGACAGCTACAATGAGCAGTTCTTC.

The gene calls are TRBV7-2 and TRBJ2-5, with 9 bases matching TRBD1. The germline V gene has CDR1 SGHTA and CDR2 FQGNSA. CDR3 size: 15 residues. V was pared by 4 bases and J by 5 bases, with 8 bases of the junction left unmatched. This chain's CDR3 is CASSSTGTGMETQYF. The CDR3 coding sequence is TGTGCCAGCAGCTCCACCGGGACAGGGATGGAGACCCAGTACTTC.

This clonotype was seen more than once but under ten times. The CDR3 protein is CASSPLRVGTGRPNEQFF. CDR3 sequence (DNA): TGCGCCAGCAGCCCCCTCCGAGTAGGGACAGGGAGACCTAATGAGCAGTTCTTC. The chain carries TRBV4-1 and TRBJ2-1, with 9 bases matching TRBD1. Germline-derived CDR1 and CDR2 are MGHRA and YSYEKL. With 4 bases clipped from V and 7 bases from J, the junction kept 17 bases outside the gene matches. The CDR3 contains 18 residues.

Written as DNA, the CDR3 is TGTGCCAGCTCATCGGTCTTCTCCACAGATACGCAGTATTTT. It translates to CASSSVFSTDTQYF. This chain uses TRBV18 with TRBJ2-3; D is ambiguous. Germline CDR1 is KGHSH and CDR2 is LQKENI. V lost 5 bases, J lost 2 bases, and 11 bases lay in between. The CDR3 has 14 residues.

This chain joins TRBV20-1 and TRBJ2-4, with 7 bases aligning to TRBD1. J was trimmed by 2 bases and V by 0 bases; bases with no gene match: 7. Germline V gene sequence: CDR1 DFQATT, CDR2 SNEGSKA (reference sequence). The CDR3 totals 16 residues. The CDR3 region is CSARDSSQGSKNIQYF. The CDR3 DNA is TGCAGTGCTAGAGATTCATCACAGGGGTCCAAAAACATTCAGTACTTC.

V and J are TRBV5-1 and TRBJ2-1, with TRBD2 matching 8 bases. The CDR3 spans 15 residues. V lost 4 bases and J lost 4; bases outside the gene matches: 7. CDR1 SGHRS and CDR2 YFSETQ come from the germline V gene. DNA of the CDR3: TGCGCCAGCAGCACAACGGGGGGGGTATACAATGAGCAGTTCTTC. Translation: CASSTTGGVYNEQFF.

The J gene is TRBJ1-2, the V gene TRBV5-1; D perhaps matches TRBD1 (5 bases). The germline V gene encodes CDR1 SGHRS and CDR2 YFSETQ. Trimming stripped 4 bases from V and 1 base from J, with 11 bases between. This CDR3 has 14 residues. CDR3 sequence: CASSGAGFNYGYTF. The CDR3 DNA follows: TGCGCCAGCAGCGGAGCAGGGTTTAACTATGGCTACACCTTC.

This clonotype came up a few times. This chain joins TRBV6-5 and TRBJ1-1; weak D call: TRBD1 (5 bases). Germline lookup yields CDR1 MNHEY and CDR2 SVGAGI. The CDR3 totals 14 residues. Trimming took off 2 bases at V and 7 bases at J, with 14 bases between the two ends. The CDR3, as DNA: TGTGCCAGCAGTTACGAAGTAGGGGCCCGTGAAGCTTTCTTT. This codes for CASSYEVGAREAFF.

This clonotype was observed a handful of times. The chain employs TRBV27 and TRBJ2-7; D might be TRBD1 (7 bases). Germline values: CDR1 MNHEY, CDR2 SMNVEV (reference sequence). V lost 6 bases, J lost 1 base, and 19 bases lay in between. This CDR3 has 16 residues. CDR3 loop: CASSHFRGDRSYEQYF. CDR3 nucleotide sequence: TGTGCCAGCAGCCACTTTAGGGGGGACAGATCCTACGAGCAGTACTTC.

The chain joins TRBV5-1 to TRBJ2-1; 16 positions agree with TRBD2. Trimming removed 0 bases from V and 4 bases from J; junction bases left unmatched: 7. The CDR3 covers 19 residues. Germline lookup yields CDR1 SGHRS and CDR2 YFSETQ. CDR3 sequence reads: CASSLEGTSGGARYNEQFF. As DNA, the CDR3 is TGCGCCAGCAGCTTGGAGGGGACTAGCGGGGGGGCCCGGTACAATGAGCAGTTCTTC.